The 4 T cell receptor beta chains presented below share a single source sample, sequenced in a study of response to subunit inactivated influenza vaccine. From the RT-PCR reads, TCRdb called clonotypes with MiXCR, one entry per CDR3 protein. The table lists some 570,000 distinct CDR3 sequences, about 11% of them singletons. This sample also belongs to another study, concerning T cells expressing NK-cell markers. Turning to that study: In generating TCR beta cDNA, 5'RACE template switching with UMIs was used.

This sample comprised PBMCs from blood, obtained on the day of vaccination. Every receptor here comes from a man aged 45-65 years who received an inactivated influenza vaccine.

Many counts were recorded for this clonotype. V is TRBV12-3 or TRBV12-4 and J is TRBJ2-1, with D tentatively TRBD1 or TRBD2 (6 bases each). CDR3 length: 14 residues. The V end lost 8 bases, the J end lost 5 bases, and 16 bases lay between the germline ends. CDR3: CASSPWGADNEQFF. The DNA for the CDR3 is TGTGCCAGCTCCCCTTGGGGGGCAGACAATGAGCAGTTCTTC.

This chain uses TRBV27 with TRBJ2-1; D is ambiguous. Germline CDR1 is MNHEY and CDR2 is SMNVEV (reference sequence). Deletions cut 2 bases from V and 3 bases from J, with 11 bases between. The CDR3 has 15 residues. The CDR3 here is CASSLLSGYYNEQFF. The CDR3 DNA reads TGTGCCAGCAGTTTACTCTCCGGGTACTACAATGAGCAGTTCTTC.

This chain joins TRBV27 and TRBJ2-2, with TRBD2 identical over 7 bases. J was trimmed by 3 bases and V by 7 bases; bases with no gene match: 11. Germline V gives CDR1 MNHEY, CDR2 SMNVEV (reference sequence). This CDR3 spans 16 amino acids. The CDR3 coding sequence is TGTGCCAGCAATTCCCGGGGAGGGATTCACACCGGGGAGCTGTTTTTT. Amino acid sequence: CASNSRGGIHTGELFF.

This chain links TRBV7-2 with TRBJ1-6; D ambiguous. Trimming cost V 5 bases and J 9 bases, with 8 bases left between them. CDR1 and CDR2 (germline): SGHTA, FQGNSA. The CDR3 totals 12 residues. The CDR3 loop is CASSPYGSPLHF. The CDR3 DNA reads as TGTGCCAGCAGCCCGTATGGTTCACCCCTCCACTTT.